Following are 27 T cell receptor beta chains from one sample sequenced in a study of monozygotic twins with inflammatory bowel disease. TCRdb processed the 5' RACE reads again and assigns one entry to each CDR3 protein, with no DNA. The sample table includes roughly 200,000 distinct CDR3 sequences. Sequencing input: blood. The source is a human donor with ulcerative colitis or Crohn's disease, or a healthy co-twin of an affected twin (not recorded which).

CDR3: CASRDRVYTEAFF. This chain links TRBV19 with TRBJ1-1; TCRdb gives TRBD1 as the D gene, but with no DNA this cannot be confirmed. The CDR3 spans 13 residues. Germline V CDR1 and CDR2: LNHDA, SQIVND (reference sequence). Together with reference TRBV19 and TRBJ1-1, the CDR3 gives the full variable domain: DGGITQSPKYLFRKEGQNVTLSCEQNLNHDAMYWYRQDPGQGLRLIYYSQIVNDFQKGDIAEGYSVSREKKESFPLTVTSAQKNPTAFYLCASRDRVYTEAFFGQGTRLTVV.

J is TRBJ1-3 and V is TRBV5-6; TCRdb calls TRBD1, which cannot be checked without DNA. CDR3 length: 16 amino acids. Germline CDR1 reads SGHDT; CDR2 reads YYEEEE. CDR3: CASSLVAGANGNTIYF.

The chain carries TRBV20-1 and TRBJ1-5; TCRdb designates TRBD1, a call that cannot be tested without DNA. The CDR3 is 14 amino acids. Germline assignment: CDR1 DFQATT and CDR2 SNEGSKA (reference sequence). This chain's CDR3 is CSAEDRYSNQPQHF.

The chain carries TRBV18 and TRBJ1-3; as DNA is missing, the TRBD1 call by TCRdb cannot be tested. The CDR3 is made up of 16 amino acids. CDR1 is KGHSH and CDR2 is LQKENI in the germline V gene. The CDR3 region is CASSPRQGNSGNTIYF.

The V call is TRBV20-1, the J call TRBJ1-6; the D call from TCRdb, TRBD1, cannot be confirmed without DNA. CDR3 length: 13 amino acids. Germline assignment: CDR1 DFQATT and CDR2 SNEGSKA (reference sequence). CDR3 in amino acids: CSASRGPISPLHF.

The J gene is TRBJ1-1, the V gene TRBV9; TCRdb lists TRBD1, though no DNA is available to test this call. Germline CDR1 reads SGDLS; CDR2 reads YYNGEE. This CDR3 spans 13 amino acids. The CDR3 reads CASRRTGVSEAFF.

V usage is TRBV24-1 and J usage is TRBJ2-2; no DNA is available, so the TRBD1 call from TCRdb remains unchecked. The CDR3 is made up of 14 amino acids. Germline lookup yields CDR1 KGHDR and CDR2 SFDVKD. CDR3 sequence reads: CATSSAAGTGELFF.

This chain joins TRBV4-1 and TRBJ2-1; there is no DNA to check the TCRdb D call of TRBD2. There are 18 residues in the CDR3. Germline assignment: CDR1 MGHRA and CDR2 YSYEKL. The chain's CDR3 is CASSQGLAGLLSYNEQFF.

This CDR3 reads CSARAPDRADEQYF. The V call is TRBV20-1, the J call TRBJ2-7; no DNA is available, so the TRBD1 call from TCRdb remains unchecked. This CDR3 has 14 amino acids. CDR1 and CDR2 (germline): DFQATT, SNEGSKA (reference sequence).

The CDR3 region is CSAKNRRTSGAYEQYF. The V and J genes are TRBV20-1 and TRBJ2-7; lacking DNA, the TRBD2 call made by TCRdb goes unchecked. The CDR3 spans 16 residues. CDR1 and CDR2 from the germline V gene are DFQATT and SNEGSKA (reference sequence).

This sequence joins TRBV12-3 or TRBV12-4 and TRBJ2-5; TCRdb proposes TRBD2, but this gene call is untestable without DNA. The CDR3 covers 12 residues. CDR3 region: CASSTSRGTQYF.

The rearrangement joins TRBV12-3 or TRBV12-4 to TRBJ2-2; there is no DNA to check the TCRdb D call of TRBD1. This CDR3 spans 14 amino acids. CDR3 in amino acids: CASSHRGGTGELFF.

V gene TRBV7-9 combines with J gene TRBJ2-3; TCRdb gives TRBD2 as the D gene, but with no DNA this cannot be confirmed. This CDR3 comprises 16 residues. The germline V gene has CDR1 SEHNR and CDR2 FQNEAQ (reference sequence). This CDR3 reads CASSSPSSGGADTQYF.

The rearrangement links TRBV2 to TRBJ2-1. CDR1 SNHLY and CDR2 FYNNEI come from the germline V gene. The CDR3 runs 14 residues. CDR3 region: CASSESGVINEQFF.

The chain recombines TRBV2 with TRBJ2-1; TCRdb reports TRBD1, a call that lacks DNA to check it against. The CDR3 covers 14 residues. Germline CDR1 reads SNHLY; CDR2 reads FYNNEI. This CDR3 is CASSQDRGRGEQFF.

This chain joins TRBV5-1 and TRBJ2-6; checking the TCRdb D call of TRBD2 is not possible without DNA. The CDR3 length is 17 residues. Germline loops: CDR1 SGHRS, CDR2 YFSETQ. The CDR3 here is CASSSEMRASGANVLTF.

The chain combines TRBV7-9 with TRBJ1-2. The CDR3 is 12 residues long. Germline values: CDR1 SEHNR, CDR2 FQNEAQ (reference sequence). The chain's CDR3 is CASSLAASHYTF.

This sequence joins TRBV14 and TRBJ1-2; TCRdb proposes TRBD1, but this gene call is untestable without DNA. The CDR3 extends over 15 amino acids. Germline CDR1 SGHDN, CDR2 FVKESK. The chain's CDR3 is CASSPYRQGNYGYTF.

The genes are TRBV27 and TRBJ2-7. Germline V CDR1 and CDR2: MNHEY, SMNVEV (reference sequence). There are 14 residues in the CDR3. The CDR3 sequence is CASSPAVQRYEQYF.

This sequence joins TRBV20-1 and TRBJ2-5; TCRdb gives TRBD1 as the D gene, but with no DNA this cannot be confirmed. The CDR3 is made up of 13 amino acids. Germline CDR1 DFQATT, CDR2 SNEGSKA (reference sequence). CDR3 amino acids: CSARGQGQETQYF.

The rearrangement uses TRBV11-2 and TRBJ2-5; TCRdb returns TRBD1, unconfirmable since there is no DNA. This CDR3 region has 14 residues. Germline CDR1 is SGHAT and CDR2 is FQNNGV. The CDR3 here is CASSIQGAYETQYF.

V and J are TRBV2 and TRBJ1-4; without DNA, the TCRdb call of TRBD1 cannot be checked. There are 14 residues in the CDR3. CDR1 is SNHLY and CDR2 is FYNNEI in the germline V gene. The CDR3 sequence is CASIGGGTNEKLFF. Using reference TRBV2 and TRBJ1-4 for the parts outside the CDR3, the full variable domain is EPEVTQTPSHQVTQMGQEVILRCVPISNHLYFYWYRQILGQKVEFLVSFYNNEISEKSEIFDDQFSVERPDGSNFTLKIRSTKLEDSAMYFCASIGGGTNEKLFFGSGTQLSVL.

The chain uses TRBV4-1 and TRBJ1-6; TCRdb lists TRBD1, though no DNA is available to test this call. The CDR3 totals 20 residues. Per the germline V gene, CDR1 is MGHRA and CDR2 is YSYEKL. The CDR3 here is CASSQVRDSHQRSYNSPLHF.

The chain employs TRBV11-2 and TRBJ1-4; the TCRdb D gene call, TRBD1, has no DNA to confirm it. Germline lookup yields CDR1 SGHAT and CDR2 FQNNGV. The length of the CDR3 is 17 residues. The CDR3 loop reads CASSPFPGGATNEKLFF. The whole variable domain, remainder taken from reference TRBV11-2 and TRBJ1-4, is EAGVAQSPRYKIIEKRQSVAFWCNPISGHATLYWYQQILGQGPKLLIQFQNNGVVDDSQLPKDRFSAERLKGVDSTLKIQPAKLEDSAVYLCASSPFPGGATNEKLFFGSGTQLSVL.

This sequence joins TRBV7-9 and TRBJ2-3. CDR3 size: 16 residues. Germline CDR1 and CDR2: SEHNR and FQNEAQ (reference sequence). The CDR3: CASSLDTSVSTDTQYF.

The chain is built from TRBV9 and TRBJ2-7; with no DNA, the TCRdb D assignment of TRBD1 cannot be verified. The length of the CDR3 is 14 residues. In germline, CDR1 is SGDLS, CDR2 YYNGEE. The CDR3 reads CASSVEAASYEQYF.

The chain employs TRBV18 and TRBJ1-1; no DNA is available, so the TRBD1 call from TCRdb remains unchecked. This CDR3 spans 14 amino acids. Germline V gene lookup returns CDR1 KGHSH and CDR2 LQKENI. The CDR3 sequence: CASSLSGTDGEAFF.